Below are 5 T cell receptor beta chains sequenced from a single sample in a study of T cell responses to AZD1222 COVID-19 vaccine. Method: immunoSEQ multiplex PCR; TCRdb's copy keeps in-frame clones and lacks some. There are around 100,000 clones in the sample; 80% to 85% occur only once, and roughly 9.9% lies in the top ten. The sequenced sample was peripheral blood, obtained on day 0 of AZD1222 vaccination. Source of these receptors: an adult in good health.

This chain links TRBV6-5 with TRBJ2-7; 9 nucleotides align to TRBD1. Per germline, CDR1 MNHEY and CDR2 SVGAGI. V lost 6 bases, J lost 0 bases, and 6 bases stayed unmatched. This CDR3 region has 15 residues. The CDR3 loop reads CASSPTGGLSYEQYF. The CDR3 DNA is TGTGCCAGCAGCCCCACAGGGGGCCTCTCCTACGAGCAGTACTTC.

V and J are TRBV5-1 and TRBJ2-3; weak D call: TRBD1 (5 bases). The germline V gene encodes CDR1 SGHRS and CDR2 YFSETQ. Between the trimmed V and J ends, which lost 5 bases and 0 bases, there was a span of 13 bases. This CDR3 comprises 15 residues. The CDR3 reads CASSVNRPSTDTQYF. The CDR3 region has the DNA TGCGCCAGCAGTGTGAACAGGCCTAGCACAGATACGCAGTATTTT.

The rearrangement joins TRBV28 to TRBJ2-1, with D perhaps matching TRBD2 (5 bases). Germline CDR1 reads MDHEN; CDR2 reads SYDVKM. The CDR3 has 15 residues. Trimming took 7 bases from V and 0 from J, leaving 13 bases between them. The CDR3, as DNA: TGTGCCAGCACCACTCAAGGGAGCTCCTACAATGAGCAGTTCTTC. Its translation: CASTTQGSSYNEQFF. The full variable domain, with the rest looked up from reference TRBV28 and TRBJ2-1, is DVKVTQSSRYLVKRTGEKVFLECVQDMDHENMFWYRQDPGLGLRLIYFSYDVKMKEKGDIPEGYSVSREKKERFSLILESASTNQTSMYLCASTTQGSSYNEQFFGPGTRLTVL.

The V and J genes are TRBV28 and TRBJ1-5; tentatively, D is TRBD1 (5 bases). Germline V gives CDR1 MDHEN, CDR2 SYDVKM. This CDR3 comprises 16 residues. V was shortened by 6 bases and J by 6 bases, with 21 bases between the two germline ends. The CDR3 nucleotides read TGTGCCAGCAGCCCGCCCTCAGGGAACGGGGGTCAGCCCCAGCATTTT. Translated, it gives CASSPPSGNGGQPQHF.

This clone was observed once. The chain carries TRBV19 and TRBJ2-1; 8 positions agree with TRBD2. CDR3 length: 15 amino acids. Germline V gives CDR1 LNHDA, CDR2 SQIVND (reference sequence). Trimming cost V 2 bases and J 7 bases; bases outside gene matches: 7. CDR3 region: CASSIPAGEVNEQFF. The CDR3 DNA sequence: TGTGCCAGTAGTATACCAGCGGGAGAGGTAAATGAGCAGTTCTTC.